The 10 T cell receptor beta chains below all came from one sample that was sequenced in a study of OX40 agonist ivuxolimab in advanced cancers. Libraries came from the immunoSEQ multiplex PCR assay. The table comes from immuneACCESS by way of TCRdb, which keeps in-frame sequences with V and J called. Part of the clones is missing from these tables; in studies checked, under half for an unresolved V gene and the rest for unknown reasons. This sample is represented by tens of thousands of clones; 89% of them were singletons. About 0.2% of the sample belongs to the ten largest clones. The specimen comprised CD4+ or CD8+ T cells sorted from blood, sampled in a trial of the OX40 agonist ivuxolimab. These receptors were obtained from an adult with an advanced solid tumor such as melanoma, head and neck, liver or kidney cancer.

A single count supports this clone. The chain recombines TRBV6-1 with TRBJ2-1, with D tentatively TRBD1 or TRBD2 (5 bases each). CDR1 is MNHNS and CDR2 is SASEGT in the germline V gene. The CDR3 is 14 amino acids. V lost 4 bases to trimming and J lost 3 bases, with 10 bases between them. The CDR3 protein is CASSAGAHYNEQFF. For the CDR3, the DNA is TGTGCCAGCAGTGCCGGGGCCCACTACAATGAGCAGTTCTTC.

The V and J genes are TRBV9 and TRBJ2-3, with TRBD1 identical over 7 bases. V dropped 1 base and J dropped 2; count of bases not matched to a gene: 4. The CDR3 is made up of 15 amino acids. Germline V lookup: CDR1 SGDLS, CDR2 YYNGEE. The CDR3: CASSVLGGLTDTQYF. CDR3 nucleotides: TGTGCCAGCAGCGTATTAGGGGGCCTCACAGATACGCAGTATTTT.

This clone turned up a few times. This chain connects TRBV7-2 to TRBJ2-2; TRBD2 agrees at 7 bases. Germline V gene sequence: CDR1 SGHTA, CDR2 FQGNSA. V was pared by 5 bases and J by 9 bases, with 6 bases of the junction left unmatched. This CDR3 region has 13 residues. CDR3 amino acids: CASSPGGSRELFF. The CDR3 DNA reads TGTGCCAGCAGCCCCGGGGGGTCCAGGGAGCTGTTTTTT.

CDR3 in amino acids: CSVGPGRGTEAFF. The CDR3 DNA is TGCAGCGTTGGGCCAGGGAGGGGCACTGAAGCTTTCTTT. V is TRBV29-1 and J is TRBJ1-1, with D perhaps matching TRBD1 (5 bases). The CDR3 spans 13 residues. With 4 bases removed from V and 4 bases from J, the gap between germline ends came to 13 bases. The germline CDR1 and CDR2 sequences are SQVTM and ANQGSEA.

This rearrangement joins TRBV7-9 to TRBJ1-3; D uncertain. The CDR3 loop spans 15 amino acids. With 3 bases removed from V and 0 bases from J, the gap between germline ends came to 9 bases. Germline V lookup: CDR1 SEHNR, CDR2 FQNEAQ (reference sequence). This CDR3 reads CASSLGSHSGNTIYF. DNA for the CDR3: TGTGCCAGCAGCTTGGGCAGCCACTCTGGAAACACCATATATTTT.

The rearrangement uses TRBV19 and TRBJ2-6, with D possibly called TRBD1 or TRBD2 (6 bases each). Germline CDR1 reads LNHDA; CDR2 reads SQIVND (reference sequence). This CDR3 is 15 amino acids long. V was pared by 2 bases and J by 2 bases, with 7 bases between. CDR3 sequence (DNA): TGTGCCAGTAGTATAAGGGGGGCTGGGGCCAACGTCCTGACTTTC. Translating gives CASSIRGAGANVLTF.

The J gene is TRBJ2-2, the V gene TRBV11-1; D remains ambiguous. Trimming pared 1 base from V and 7 bases from J, leaving 7 bases between. Germline CDR1 reads SGHAT; CDR2 reads FQDESV (reference sequence). The CDR3 is 13 residues long. The CDR3 nucleotides read TGTGCCAGCAGCTTAGTTAGGGACGGGGAGCTGTTTTTT. Its protein is CASSLVRDGELFF.

The J gene is TRBJ1-4, the V gene TRBV5-1, with a weak D call TRBD1 (5 bases). The CDR3 is 18 residues long. Germline CDR1 SGHRS, CDR2 YFSETQ. V was shortened by 0 bases and J by 1 base, with 16 bases between the two germline ends. DNA for the CDR3: TGCGCCAGCAGCTTGGCCCGTTCGGGACCTAAAACTAATGAAAAACTGTTTTTT. Protein product: CASSLARSGPKTNEKLFF.

The chain has TRBV11-2 and TRBJ2-1; TRBD2 aligns across 12 bases. The germline gives CDR1 SGHAT, CDR2 FQNNGV. The V and J ends lost 2 bases and 5 bases, in that order; junction bases with no gene match: 1. This CDR3 is 15 amino acids long. CDR3 sequence reads: CASSLRLAGDNEQFF. DNA of the CDR3: TGTGCCAGCAGCTTAAGACTAGCGGGGGACAATGAGCAGTTCTTC.

The rearrangement joins TRBV6-6 to TRBJ1-1; maybe TRBD1 (6 bases). The CDR3 has 13 amino acids. The V end was cut by 4 bases, the J end by 5 bases, with 11 bases between. Germline-derived CDR1 and CDR2 are MNHNY and SVGAGI (reference sequence). The CDR3 spells CASSSTQGTEAFF. The CDR3 DNA sequence: TGTGCCAGCAGTTCGACCCAGGGGACTGAAGCTTTCTTT.